Shown below are 16 T cell receptor beta chains from a single sample sequenced in a study of blood T cells in healthy people across ages. A second 7 to 11 cycle PCR used barcoded and J-beta primers. TCRdb redid the calling of the 5' RACE reads with MiXCR, one entry per CDR3 protein. The sample carries 1.5 million to 2 million distinct CDR3 sequences, about 50% recorded once. The sample was blood. These receptors were taken from a woman between 40 and 55 years old in good health.

The V gene is TRBV7-2, the J gene TRBJ2-3; 14 bases line up with TRBD2. CDR3 size: 16 residues. Germline values: CDR1 SGHTA, CDR2 FQGNSA. The V and J ends lost 6 bases and 5 bases, in that order; junction bases with no gene match: 7. Here the CDR3 DNA reads TGTGCCAGCAGTTCGACTAGCGGGGGGGTCAGAGATACGCAGTATTTT. It translates to CASSSTSGGVRDTQYF.

J is TRBJ2-3 and V is TRBV7-3; D gene unclear. This CDR3 contains 12 residues. Trimming took 6 bases from V and 7 from J, leaving 11 bases between them. Looked up from germline, CDR1 is SGHTA and CDR2 is FQGTGA. The CDR3 loop is CASRLGRYTQYF. The CDR3 DNA follows: TGTGCCAGCAGGCTCGGCCGTTATACGCAGTATTTT. The complete variable domain, with remaining parts taken from reference TRBV7-3 and TRBJ2-3, reads GAGVSQTPSNKVTEKGKYVELRCDPISGHTALYWYRQSLGQGPEFLIYFQGTGAADDSGLPNDRFFAVRPEGSVSTLKIQRTERGDSAVYLCASRLGRYTQYFGPGTRLTVL.

The chain employs TRBV6-1 and TRBJ2-3, with 11 nucleotides matching TRBD2. The V gene's germline CDR1 is MNHNS and CDR2 SASEGT. This CDR3 has 18 residues. The V segment lost 6 bases and the J segment 0 bases; nucleotides outside the gene matches: 11. CDR3 amino acids: CASRSASGGTPSTDTQYF. CDR3 bases: TGTGCCAGCAGGTCCGCTAGCGGGGGGACTCCTAGCACAGATACGCAGTATTTT.

The rearrangement links TRBV5-5 to TRBJ2-5, with D possibly being TRBD2 (6 bases). The CDR3 covers 16 residues. Germline V lookup: CDR1 SGHKS, CDR2 YYEKEE (reference sequence). Trimming cost V 4 bases and J 2 bases, with 18 bases left between them. The CDR3 coding sequence is TGTGCCAGCAGCACGTCGTTGACTAGATCACAAGAGACCCAGTACTTC. Encoded protein: CASSTSLTRSQETQYF.

The J gene is TRBJ1-2, the V gene TRBV15, with D possibly being TRBD1 (5 bases). Germline-derived CDR1 and CDR2 are LNHNV and YYDKDF (reference sequence). V lost 1 base and J lost 0, with 9 bases in between. The CDR3 sequence is 15 residues long. CDR3 DNA sequence: TGTGCCACCAGCAGAGGCCGGGGCCCTAACTATGGCTACACCTTC. This sequence encodes CATSRGRGPNYGYTF.

J is TRBJ2-4 and V is TRBV3-1, with D uncertain. The last part of the DNA fits TRBJ2-5 better; the J call may be wrong. This CDR3 region has 15 residues. In germline, CDR1 is LGHDT, CDR2 YNNKEL (reference sequence). The CDR3 nucleotides read TGTGCCAGCAGCCAAGACTACGGATTGCAAGAGACCCAGTACTTC. Its protein is CASSQDYGLQETQYF.

This clonotype occurred many times. The chain uses TRBV4-1 and TRBJ2-7; no clear D. V gave up 0 bases and J gave up 6 bases, with 6 bases separating them. Germline V CDR1 and CDR2: MGHRA, YSYEKL. This CDR3 has 12 amino acids. For the CDR3, the DNA is TGCGCCAGCAGCCAAGACCGCGGCGAGCAGTACTTC. Translated, it gives CASSQDRGEQYF.

This clonotype was detected a few times. The rearrangement uses TRBV20-1 and TRBJ1-2; D gene uncertain. This CDR3 contains 13 residues. Germline-derived CDR1 and CDR2 are DFQATT and SNEGSKA (reference sequence). V was pared by 3 bases and J by 5 bases, with 13 bases between. The CDR3 nucleotides read TGCAGTGCTAGTTCAATGAACCATTATGGCTACACCTTC. This codes for CSASSMNHYGYTF.

In this sample, this clonotype turned up a few times. The gene calls are TRBV7-2 and TRBJ2-4; weak D call: TRBD2 (6 bases). Germline CDR1 reads SGHTA; CDR2 reads FQGNSA. CDR3 size: 12 residues. The CDR3 spells CGRSGYKNIQYF. CDR3 nucleotides: TGTGGGCGTAGCGGATACAAAAACATTCAGTACTTC.

The chain has TRBV15 and TRBJ2-6; D not resolved. V was pared by 6 bases and J by 0 bases, with 6 bases between. The CDR3 has 14 amino acids. CDR1 and CDR2 (germline): LNHNV, YYDKDF (reference sequence). In DNA, the CDR3 is TGTGCCACCAGAAACACCTCTGGGGCCAACGTCCTGACTTTC. Translating it yields CATRNTSGANVLTF.

On this clonotype: A read error may explain this, as a much larger clone is one base away. This rearrangement joins TRBV7-2 to TRBJ2-5; D is uncertain. The germline V gene has CDR1 SGHTA and CDR2 FQGNSA. This CDR3 comprises 11 residues. V lost 3 bases and J 7 bases, leaving 6 bases between the germline ends. The CDR3 nucleotides are TGTGCCAGCAGCTTTATGGCGACCCAGTACTTC. It translates to CASSFMATQYF.

A few counts support this clonotype. This chain joins TRBV4-3 and TRBJ2-5; D is possibly TRBD1 or TRBD2 (6 bases each). There are 18 residues in the CDR3. The germline CDR1 and CDR2 sequences are LGHNA and YSLEER. V was shortened by 1 base and J by 1 base, with 19 bases between the two germline ends. The CDR3, as DNA: TGCGCCAGCAGCCAAGGGCTGGGTCCTGGGGGGCGCCAAGAGACCCAGTACTTC. Protein: CASSQGLGPGGRQETQYF.

Only a few counts were recorded for this clonotype. CDR3 in DNA: TGCAGCGTTGTAAACAGGGCAAATGAGCAGTTCTTC. Its translation: CSVVNRANEQFF. The chain combines TRBV29-1 with TRBJ2-1, with D maybe TRBD1 (6 bases). The CDR3 runs to 12 residues. CDR1 and CDR2 from the germline V gene are SQVTM and ANQGSEA. Trimming removed 4 bases from V and 7 bases from J, with 11 bases in between.

As to this clonotype: The germline gene is not matched at one end of the junction; a read error may be the cause. This chain links TRBV4-1 with TRBJ2-7; D uncertain. CDR1 MGHRA and CDR2 YSYEKL come from the germline V gene. The CDR3 totals 15 residues. CDR3 DNA: TGCGTCAGCAGCCAAGCTGATCTCGGTGGGTACGAGCAGTACTTC. As protein: CVSSQADLGGYEQYF.

The rearrangement uses TRBV11-2 and TRBJ2-1; 11 positions match TRBD2. Germline V gives CDR1 SGHAT, CDR2 FQNNGV. The CDR3 length is 16 residues. With 5 bases clipped from V and 5 bases from J, the junction kept 8 bases outside the gene matches. CDR3 in DNA: TGTGCCAGCAGCGGATTAGCGGGGGGGAGGGACAATGAGCAGTTCTTC. Translated: CASSGLAGGRDNEQFF.

The J gene is TRBJ2-5, the V gene TRBV9; D may be TRBD1 (6 bases). The V end lost 4 bases, the J end lost 2 bases, and 18 bases lay between the germline ends. This CDR3 has 16 residues. Germline CDR1 and CDR2: SGDLS and YYNGEE. The CDR3 is CASSPGTHERQETQYF. The CDR3 bases are TGTGCCAGCAGCCCCGGGACACACGAAAGACAAGAGACCCAGTACTTC.